This TCR beta chain was observed in a study of regulatory T cells in long-lasting Graves disease (dated by TCRdb to 2020 to 2022). Study-level background: Patients with newly diagnosed Graves' disease had been on antithyroid drugs for under 3 months. TCR sequencing covered about 13 persistent and around 20 newly diagnosed Graves' disease patients, about 35 samples in total. Patients with persistent Graves' disease were compared with patients with newly diagnosed Graves' disease using TCR sequencing and RNA sequencing of peripheral blood. The study was registered as a clinical trial and conducted in China.

The sample's time point, from its label and the paper: newly diagnosed GD, antithyroid drugs for less than 3 months. For both TCR sequencing and RNA sequencing, RNA was extracted from PBMCs in TRIzol. The diagnosis of Graves' disease followed American Thyroid Association guidelines. The patients came from an endocrinology department in Xi'an, China. From each patient, about 8.9 milliliters of peripheral blood was collected into an EDTA anticoagulant tube. Ficoll Paque Plus density gradient separation was used to isolate PBMCs, and no additional T cell sorting was done. An Agilent 2100 Bioanalyzer and agarose gel were used to check RNA quality, while a NanoDrop 2000 measured RNA concentration. The library was prepared using multiplex PCR. Sequencer: Illumina HiSeq 4000. iRepertoire HTBI primers and Arm-PCR amplification of CDR3 regions were used to construct TCR beta libraries. Before sequencing, the PCR products underwent gel purification. Per the source publication's procedure: Gene usage analysis of CDR3 amino acid clonotypes relied on the approximately 60 TRBV and 13 to 15 TRBJ segments identified across samples. COPE and FqMerger were used to merge the filtered high-quality paired reads into contigs. BLAST was used to align contigs to IMGT TRBV, TRBD and TRBJ reference genes, and CDR3 was defined according to IMGT. Clonotypes above 0.1% frequency were classified as highly expanded clones. Shannon entropy served as the measure of repertoire diversity, while the Gini coefficient captured V-J evenness. Clonotypes shared by more than one individual were considered public. TCRdb reprocessing: public reads trimmed at Q25 with fastp, clones called with MiXCR, in-frame beta chains kept. Duplicate CDR3 protein sequences are folded into a single record with the most common DNA and genes. TCRdb, rather than the study authors, made the V and J calls. The sample has approximately 400,000 distinct CDR3 sequences on record, approximately 15% of them singletons. The ten largest clones add up to 16% of the sample.

The paper as a whole reports these results and caveats: The authors noted that the small sample size was a limitation that may lower accuracy. Because the primary lesion, thyroid tissue, could not be accessed, the study looked at peripheral blood alone. Lower TCR Shannon entropy and fewer highly expanded clones were observed in persistent Graves' disease patients than in newly diagnosed patients, which suggested clonal expansion. A larger number of public clonotypes was shared among persistent patients (around 2,500) than among newly diagnosed patients (more than 850). Only the TCR beta chain was sequenced and analyzed. TRBV28, TRBJ1-2 and TRBJ2-5 were preferentially used in persistent disease, while TRBV20-1 and TRBJ2-1 were favored in newly diagnosed disease.

This clonotype was detected a few times. Its antigen remains undetermined. No base quality values were provided; no much bigger clone lies one nucleotide off. CDR1 SGHDN and CDR2 FVKESK are derived from the germline V gene. From the cysteine up to the phenylalanine, the CDR3 has a length of 13 residues. Solely the CDR3 DNA is kept, with 39 bases framed from the first base. Trimming removed 1 base from V and 9 bases from J, leaving 10 bases between the germline ends. These data are also associated with another study on T cells in Graves' hyperthyroidism and ophthalmopathy. From that second study: Stable Graves' hyperthyroidism was defined as no progression to ophthalmopathy during 18 months of follow-up. Hyperthyroidism patients were newly diagnosed, had a disease duration of under 2 months, and were aged 18 to 65 years. The study excluded patients with uncontrolled infections, other autoimmune diseases, pregnancy or lactation. Diagnoses were established on the basis of clinical symptoms, serum thyroxine and TRAb, thyroid ultrasound, and orbital computed tomography. For the first round of RT-PCR on the TCR CDR3, the HTBI primer set was used together with the Qiagen OneStep RT-PCR kit. Blood samples also contained most of the expanded thyroid clonotypes (frequency above 0.001), which suggests that blood repertoires may reflect thyroid immune responses. A model built on a 13 V-J signature distinguished ophthalmopathy from stable hyperthyroidism, reaching over 85% sensitivity and approximately 81% specificity in cross-validation and 80%/75% in testing. In validation, the model predicted progression to ophthalmopathy a median of roughly 6.5 months before onset, with over 55% sensitivity and 72.22% specificity. TCR V-J signatures able to tell the groups apart were searched for in a discovery cohort of 90 to 100 patients, of whom more than 40 had Graves' ophthalmopathy and 57 had stable Graves' hyperthyroidism. An independent validation cohort of under 20 hyperthyroidism patients and 17 patients who later progressed to ophthalmopathy tested prospective prediction of ophthalmopathy. The approximately 100 discovery patients were randomly split 7:3 into training and test sets. In addition, the study compared T-cell repertoires in thyroid tissue and in blood from over 5 Graves' hyperthyroidism patients. After sampling, hyperthyroidism patients received methimazole starting at 30 mg daily, and ophthalmopathy patients received high-dose intravenous methylprednisolone. A second multiplex PCR round built the libraries, followed by size selection and purification. Paired-end sequencing of the libraries was performed with 100 bp reads on an Illumina HiSeq2000. Raw data were processed with SOAPnuke, discarding reads with adapters, uncalled bases, mean Phred below 15, or no exact constant-primer or identifier match. COPE v1.2.5 was used to merge the high-quality paired reads, and each unique nucleotide sequence was defined as a clonotype. Clonotypes were aligned to IMGT TRBV, TRBD and TRBJ reference segments using MiTCR v1.1. The analysis included only V-J combinations with a frequency above 0.0001, which together covered 99% to 99.2% of the repertoires. The TCS score was defined as the ratio of F50 (clonal expansion) to E x V (chaos), calculated using BLOSUM62-based TCRdist between CDR3 peptides within each V-J. Welch's t-statistics and random forest reduced 500 to 550 V-J features to 13, which were used in a naive Bayes classifier (R e1071). Sample size was not statistically predetermined, and blinding of investigators to group allocation was not performed. According to the paper, TCR Vbeta CDR3 sequencing was carried out on 135 peripheral blood samples, which came from fewer than 50 ophthalmopathy, 80 or so hyperthyroidism and 17 progressor patients.

Material: peripheral blood mononuclear cells (PBMCs), obtained at new diagnosis, from a patient treated with antithyroid drugs. This chain joins TRBV14 to TRBJ2-1; the D region may be TRBD1 or TRBD2, each matching 5 bases equally. The sequence derives from a woman aged 25 to 39 with Graves disease. Donor details come from another sample of the same person, matched by shared clones. The DNA is as follows: TGTGCCAGCAGCCAAGTAGGGGCGGGTGAGCAGTTCTTC. Translation gives CASSQVGAGEQFF.